This T cell receptor beta chain emerged from a study of immune cell composition in non-small cell lung cancer. About this clone: This sample includes further DNA sequences coding for the same CDR3.

The CDR3 has 14 residues. V gave up 4 bases and J gave up 1 base, with 11 bases separating them. From germline, CDR1 is SGDLS and CDR2 YYNGEE. The data were produced by immunoSEQ multiplex PCR, yet TCRdb's version contains in-frame clones alone and is incomplete. Of fewer than 6,500 clones in the sample, roughly four fifths were seen once. The TCR originated in a human donor with non-small cell lung cancer. Sequencing was performed on lung tumor tissue. The chain uses TRBV9 and TRBJ1-1; D unresolved. The CDR3 coding sequence is TGTGCCAGCAGCTCCCGGGGAGGGAACACTGAAGCTTTCTTT. Protein sequence: CASSSRGGNTEAFF.